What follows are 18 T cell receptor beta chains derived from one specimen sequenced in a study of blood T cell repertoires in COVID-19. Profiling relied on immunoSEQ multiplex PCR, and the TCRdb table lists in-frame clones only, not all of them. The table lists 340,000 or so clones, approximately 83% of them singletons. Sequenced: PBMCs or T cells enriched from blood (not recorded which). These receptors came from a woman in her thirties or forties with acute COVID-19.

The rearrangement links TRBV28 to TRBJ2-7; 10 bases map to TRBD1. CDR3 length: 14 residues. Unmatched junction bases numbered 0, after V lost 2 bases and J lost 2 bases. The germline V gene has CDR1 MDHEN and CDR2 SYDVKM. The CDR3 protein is CASSLGQGAYEQYF. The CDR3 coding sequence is TGTGCCAGCAGTTTAGGACAGGGGGCCTACGAGCAGTACTTC. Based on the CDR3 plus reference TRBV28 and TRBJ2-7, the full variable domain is DVKVTQSSRYLVKRTGEKVFLECVQDMDHENMFWYRQDPGLGLRLIYFSYDVKMKEKGDIPEGYSVSREKKERFSLILESASTNQTSMYLCASSLGQGAYEQYFGPGTRLTVT.

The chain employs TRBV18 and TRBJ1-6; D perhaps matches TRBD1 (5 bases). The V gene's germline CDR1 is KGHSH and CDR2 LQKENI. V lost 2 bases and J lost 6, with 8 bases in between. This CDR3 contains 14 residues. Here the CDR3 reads CASSPTGGNSPLHF. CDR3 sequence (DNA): TGTGCCAGCTCACCAACAGGCGGTAATTCACCCCTCCACTTT.

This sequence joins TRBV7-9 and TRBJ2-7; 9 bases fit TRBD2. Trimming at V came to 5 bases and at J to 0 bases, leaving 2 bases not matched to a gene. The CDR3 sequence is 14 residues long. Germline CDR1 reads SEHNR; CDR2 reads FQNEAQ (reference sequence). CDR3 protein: CASSRTSVSYEQYF. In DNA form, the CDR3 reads TGTGCCAGCAGCCGGACTAGCGTCTCCTACGAGCAGTACTTC.

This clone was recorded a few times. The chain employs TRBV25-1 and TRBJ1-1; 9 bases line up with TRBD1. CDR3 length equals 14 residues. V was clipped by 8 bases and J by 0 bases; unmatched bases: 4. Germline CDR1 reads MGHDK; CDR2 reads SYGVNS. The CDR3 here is CASGGQGLNTEAFF. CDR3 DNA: TGTGCCAGCGGGGGACAGGGCTTGAACACTGAAGCTTTCTTT.

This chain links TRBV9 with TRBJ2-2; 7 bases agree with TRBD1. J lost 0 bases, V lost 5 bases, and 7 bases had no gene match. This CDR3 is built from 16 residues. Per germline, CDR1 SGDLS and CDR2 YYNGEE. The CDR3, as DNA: TGTGCCAGCAGTCAAACCGGGACAGCGAACACCGGGGAGCTGTTTTTT. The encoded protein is CASSQTGTANTGELFF.

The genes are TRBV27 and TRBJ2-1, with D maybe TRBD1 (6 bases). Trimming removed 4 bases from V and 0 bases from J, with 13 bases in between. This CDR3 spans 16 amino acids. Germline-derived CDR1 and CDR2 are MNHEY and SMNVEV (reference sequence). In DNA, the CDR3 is TGTGCCAGCAGTTCGCGGACGGACAGCTCCTACAATGAGCAGTTCTTC. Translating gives CASSSRTDSSYNEQFF.

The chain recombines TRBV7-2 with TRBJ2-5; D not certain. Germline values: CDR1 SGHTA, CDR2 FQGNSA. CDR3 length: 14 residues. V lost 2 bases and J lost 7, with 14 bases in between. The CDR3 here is CASSLIRLSGTQYF. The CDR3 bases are TGTGCCAGCAGCTTAATACGCTTATCAGGGACCCAGTACTTC.

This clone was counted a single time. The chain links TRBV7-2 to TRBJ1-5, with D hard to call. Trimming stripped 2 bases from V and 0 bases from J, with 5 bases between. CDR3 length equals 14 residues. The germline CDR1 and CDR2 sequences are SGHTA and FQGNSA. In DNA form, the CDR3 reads TGTGCCAGCAGCTTACCCTATAGCAATCAGCCCCAGCATTTT. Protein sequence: CASSLPYSNQPQHF.

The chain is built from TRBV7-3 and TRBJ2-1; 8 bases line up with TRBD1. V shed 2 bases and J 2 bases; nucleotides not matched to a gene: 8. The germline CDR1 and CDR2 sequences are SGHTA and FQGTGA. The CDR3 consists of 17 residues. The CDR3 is CASSLVVGQGPYNEQFF. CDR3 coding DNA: TGTGCCAGCAGCTTAGTGGTTGGACAGGGACCCTACAATGAGCAGTTCTTC.

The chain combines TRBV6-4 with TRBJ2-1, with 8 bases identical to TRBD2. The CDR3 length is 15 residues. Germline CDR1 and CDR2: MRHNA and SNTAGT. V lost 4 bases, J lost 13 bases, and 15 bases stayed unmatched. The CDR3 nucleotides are TGTGCCAGCAGTGCCACTCAGGGCCTAGCGGGTGGCCAGTTCTTC. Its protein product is CASSATQGLAGGQFF.

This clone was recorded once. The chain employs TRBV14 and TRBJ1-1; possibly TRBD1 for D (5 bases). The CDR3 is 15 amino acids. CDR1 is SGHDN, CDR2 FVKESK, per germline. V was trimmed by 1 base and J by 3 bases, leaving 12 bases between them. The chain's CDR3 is CASSQVRGGYTEAFF. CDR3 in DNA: TGTGCCAGCAGCCAAGTAAGGGGCGGTTACACTGAAGCTTTCTTT.

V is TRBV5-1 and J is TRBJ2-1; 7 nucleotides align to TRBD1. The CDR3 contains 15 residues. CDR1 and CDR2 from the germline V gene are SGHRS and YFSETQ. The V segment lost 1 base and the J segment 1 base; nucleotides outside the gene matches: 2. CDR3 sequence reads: CASSLTTGSYNEQFF. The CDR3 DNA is TGCGCCAGCAGCTTGACGACAGGGTCCTACAATGAGCAGTTCTTC.

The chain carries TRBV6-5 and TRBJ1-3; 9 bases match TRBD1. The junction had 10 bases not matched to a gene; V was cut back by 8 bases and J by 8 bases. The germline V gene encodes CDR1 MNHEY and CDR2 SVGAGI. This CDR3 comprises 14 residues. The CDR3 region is CASRGTGLGYTIYF. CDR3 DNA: TGTGCCAGCCGAGGGACAGGGTTGGGATACACCATATATTTT.

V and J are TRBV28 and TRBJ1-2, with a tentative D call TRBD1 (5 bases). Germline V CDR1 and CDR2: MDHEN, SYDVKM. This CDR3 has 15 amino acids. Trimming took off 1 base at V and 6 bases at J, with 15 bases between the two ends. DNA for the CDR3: TGTGCCAGCAGTTTATTAGGGGTTTTGAAGGATGGCTACACCTTC. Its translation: CASSLLGVLKDGYTF.

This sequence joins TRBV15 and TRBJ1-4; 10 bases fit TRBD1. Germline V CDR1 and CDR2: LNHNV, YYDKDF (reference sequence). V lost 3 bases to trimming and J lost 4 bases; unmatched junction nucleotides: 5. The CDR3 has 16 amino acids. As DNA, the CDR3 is TGTGCCACCAGCAGGGGACAGGGGAATGGTAATGAAAAACTGTTTTTT. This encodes CATSRGQGNGNEKLFF.

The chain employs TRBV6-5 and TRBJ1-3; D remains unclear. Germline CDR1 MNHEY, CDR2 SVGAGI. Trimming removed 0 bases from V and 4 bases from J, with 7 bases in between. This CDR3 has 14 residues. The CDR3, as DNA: TGTGCCAGCAGTTACTCTTTATCCGGAAACACCATATATTTT. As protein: CASSYSLSGNTIYF.

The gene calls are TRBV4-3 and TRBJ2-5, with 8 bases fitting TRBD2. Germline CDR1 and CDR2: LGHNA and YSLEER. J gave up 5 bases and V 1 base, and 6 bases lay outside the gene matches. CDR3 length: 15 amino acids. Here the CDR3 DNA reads TGCGCCAGCAGCCAAGTAGGCGGGGGGCCGGAGACCCAGTACTTC. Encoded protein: CASSQVGGGPETQYF.

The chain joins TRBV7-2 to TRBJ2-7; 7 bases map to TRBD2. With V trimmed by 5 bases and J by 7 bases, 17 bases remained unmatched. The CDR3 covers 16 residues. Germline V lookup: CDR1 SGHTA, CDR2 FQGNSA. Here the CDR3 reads CASSQQFSAGALEQYF. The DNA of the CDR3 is TGTGCCAGCAGCCAACAATTTTCGGCGGGAGCACTTGAGCAGTACTTC.